The rows below give T cell receptor beta chains drawn from one sample of a study of T-cell memory formation after mild COVID-19. A single record per CDR3 protein comes from TCRdb applying MiXCR to the 5' RACE reads. This sample yields fewer than 150,000 distinct CDR3 sequences, of which over 15% are seen a single time; approximately 5.5% belongs to the top ten. Sequenced sample: PBMCs or a T cell subset sorted from them (not recorded which). These TCRs come from a man between 18 and 35 years old who had mild COVID-19 (a few samples of this study predate the infection). Cell type and time point are not known. CDR3s leave out the opening cysteine and the closing phenylalanine or tryptophan. The size entry is marked missing in some rows and otherwise reads once, few, many or a size class.

V: TRBV11-2; length: 14; J: TRBJ2-3; size: few; CDR3: ASSLVGLASTDTQY
V: TRBV28; length: 12; J: TRBJ2-6; size: few; CDR3: ASSLTSGANVLT
V: TRBV7-3; length: 11; J: TRBJ1-2; size: -; CDR3: ASSPGQGMGYT
V: TRBV24-1; length: 10; J: TRBJ2-1; size: -; CDR3: ATSDWGNEQF
V: TRBV7-6; length: 13; J: TRBJ1-1; size: many; CDR3: ASSLAQGKLAEAF
V: TRBV7-2; length: 11; J: TRBJ2-6; size: few; CDR3: ASSIQGRGVLT
V: TRBV10-1; length: 11; J: TRBJ2-7; size: few; CDR3: AGKDSLLYEQY
V: TRBV15; length: 14; J: TRBJ1-2; size: few; CDR3: ATSRDRQGLNYGYT
V: TRBV5-1; length: 12; J: TRBJ2-2; size: few; CDR3: ASSLAMGTGELF
V: TRBV6-2/TRBV6-3; length: 12; J: TRBJ2-4; size: -; CDR3: ASSYTGSKNIQY
V: TRBV5-1; length: 16; J: TRBJ2-6; size: -; CDR3: ASQQGLRMSSGANVLT
V: TRBV27; length: 13; J: TRBJ2-3; size: -; CDR3: ASRLNRVDTDTQY
V: TRBV4-2; length: 14; J: TRBJ2-2; size: -; CDR3: ASSAGPQGAIGELF
V: TRBV5-1; length: 12; J: TRBJ2-7; size: few; CDR3: ASSLGQGFYEQY
V: TRBV4-3; length: 14; J: TRBJ2-7; size: few; CDR3: ASSQETGALSYEQY
V: TRBV7-3; length: 15; J: TRBJ2-3; size: -; CDR3: ASSLSIWGAATDTQY
V: TRBV5-1; length: 12; J: TRBJ2-3; size: few; CDR3: ASSGGAHTDTQY
V: TRBV20-1; length: 14; J: TRBJ1-6; size: few; CDR3: SASLSDRGHNSPLH
V: TRBV29-1; length: 9; J: TRBJ2-3; size: few; CDR3: SVSRYDTQY
V: TRBV20-1; length: 11; J: TRBJ2-1; size: -; CDR3: SARFTAYNEQF
V: TRBV19; length: 11; J: TRBJ1-5; size: -; CDR3: ASRETTGQPQH
V: TRBV2; length: 11; J: TRBJ2-5; size: -; CDR3: ASSERIQETQY
V: TRBV7-9; length: 12; J: TRBJ1-1; size: -; CDR3: ASILRAGGAEAF
V: TRBV5-1; length: 13; J: TRBJ2-3; size: few; CDR3: ASSLEGSPADTQY
V: TRBV6-5; length: 13; J: TRBJ2-3; size: few; CDR3: ASSRLVGGTDTQY
V: TRBV28; length: 10; J: TRBJ1-2; size: -; CDR3: ASGEGNYGYT
V: TRBV7-2; length: 13; J: TRBJ1-6; size: few; CDR3: ASSLEEGAWSPLH
V: TRBV12-3/TRBV12-4; length: 13; J: TRBJ1-5; size: few; CDR3: ASSSDRGTEQPQH
V: TRBV10-3; length: 10; J: TRBJ2-7; size: few; CDR3: AIRGTGEEQY
V: TRBV4-1; length: 12; J: TRBJ2-1; size: -; CDR3: ASSQSQGLDEQF
V: TRBV11-1; length: 13; J: TRBJ2-5; size: once; CDR3: ASSLGTGPKETQY
V: TRBV2; length: 12; J: TRBJ1-1; size: -; CDR3: ASSTRQGNTEAF
V: TRBV28; length: 12; J: TRBJ2-1; size: few; CDR3: ASSFGGSYNEQF
V: TRBV7-3; length: 14; J: TRBJ2-5; size: few; CDR3: ASSLTGGSGGETQY
V: TRBV7-2; length: 10; J: TRBJ1-1; size: few; CDR3: ASSRWNTEAF
V: TRBV28; length: 11; J: TRBJ1-1; size: -; CDR3: ASRPTGMIEAF
V: TRBV7-2; length: 14; J: TRBJ2-1; size: few; CDR3: ASSSFRRGGFSEQF
V: TRBV6-5; length: 15; J: TRBJ2-3; size: -; CDR3: ASSYSGLAGFTDTQY
V: TRBV20-1; length: 9; J: TRBJ2-3; size: many; CDR3: SARPTDTQY
V: TRBV19; length: 11; J: TRBJ1-6; size: few; CDR3: ASRQGADSPLH
V: TRBV4-2; length: 13; J: TRBJ2-2; size: few; CDR3: ASSQPGTTTGELF
V: TRBV18; length: 11; J: TRBJ2-3; size: many; CDR3: ASSPPGTDTQY
V: TRBV12-5; length: 12; J: TRBJ2-1; size: -; CDR3: ASGSLTRGNEQF
V: TRBV12-3/TRBV12-4; length: 12; J: TRBJ2-2; size: -; CDR3: ASSFAGATGELF
V: TRBV4-3; length: 14; J: TRBJ2-7; size: few; CDR3: ASSQEATASDYEQY
V: TRBV5-1; length: 14; J: TRBJ2-5; size: -; CDR3: ASSPGLAGTQETQY
V: TRBV5-1; length: 11; J: TRBJ1-1; size: few; CDR3: ASSLAANTEAF
V: TRBV7-9; length: 14; J: TRBJ2-3; size: -; CDR3: ASSLFVLAGFDTQY
V: TRBV7-2; length: 14; J: TRBJ2-3; size: -; CDR3: ASSPLNVVGTDTQY
V: TRBV6-6; length: 15; J: TRBJ1-2; size: -; CDR3: ASFRGSGAGVNYGYT
V: TRBV20-1; length: 15; J: TRBJ2-5; size: few; CDR3: SAPSGAGATYQETQY
V: TRBV13; length: 13; J: TRBJ1-1; size: -; CDR3: ASSLGQGENTEAF
V: TRBV7-9; length: 17; J: TRBJ2-2; size: few; CDR3: ASSRLQGAIELAAGELF
V: TRBV4-1; length: 11; J: TRBJ2-7; size: -; CDR3: ASSPGRGYEQY
V: TRBV5-1; length: 12; J: TRBJ2-7; size: few; CDR3: ASSLIQGFHEQY